Below, one T cell receptor beta chain is given with its context. The antigen remains unidentified. The germline V gene has CDR1 LGHNA and CDR2 YSLEER. The CDR3 loop spans 13 amino acids. Deletions cut 3 bases from V and 10 bases from J, with 14 bases between. This record belongs to a study of human T cells and chemical hapten exposure. Study information: Read at 6 days, the patch tests placed 0.01% DPC on the upper back. Study-level points and caveats: PT1 expanded TCR counts and patch test score were linked, and their correlation was positive.

Sample time point: patch test 3, about 24 weeks after DPC sensitization. Treatment in this sample: therapeutic diphenylcyclopropenone sensitization with weekly scalp DPC. TCRdb itself ran the RACE reads through MiXCR, one entry per CDR3 protein. The sample lists about 160,000 distinct CDR3 sequences, around 30% occurring once. The TCR originated in a woman in her late teens or twenties with alopecia areata. Some clones in this sample may be carry-over from other donors' samples. The source was whole blood, collected in connection with sensitization to the hapten diphenylcyclopropenone (DPC). The chain is built from TRBV4-3 and TRBJ2-3; maybe TRBD2 (5 bases). This CDR3 reads CASSHEDWEAQYF. CDR3 sequence (DNA): TGCGCCAGCAGCCATGAGGACTGGGAAGCGCAGTATTTT.